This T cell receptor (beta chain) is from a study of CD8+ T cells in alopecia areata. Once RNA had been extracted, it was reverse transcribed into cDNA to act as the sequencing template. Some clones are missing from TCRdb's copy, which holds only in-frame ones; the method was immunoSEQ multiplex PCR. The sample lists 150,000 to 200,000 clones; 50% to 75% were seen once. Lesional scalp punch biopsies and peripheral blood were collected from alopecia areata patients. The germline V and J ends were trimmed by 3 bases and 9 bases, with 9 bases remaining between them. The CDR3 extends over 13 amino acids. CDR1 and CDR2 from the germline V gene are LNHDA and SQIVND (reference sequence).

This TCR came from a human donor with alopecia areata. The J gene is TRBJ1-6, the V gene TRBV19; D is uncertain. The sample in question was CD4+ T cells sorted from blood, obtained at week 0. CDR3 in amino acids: CASSMWRASPLHF. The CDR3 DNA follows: TGTGCCAGTAGTATGTGGAGGGCTTCACCCCTCCACTTT.